The text below deals with one T cell receptor beta chain. Its antigen remains unknown. This record belongs to a study of cytomegalovirus exposure and HLA in healthy donors. Trimming took off 2 bases at V and 6 bases at J, with 10 bases between the two ends. The germline V gene has CDR1 SQVTM and CDR2 ANQGSEA. The CDR3 has 12 residues. Whereas donors were nominally healthy upon sampling, unrecorded immune exposures were probable. PCR was performed using 60 Vbeta and 13 Jbeta primers. Clones were read by immunoSEQ multiplex PCR, and TCRdb kept only the in-frame ones, dropping some. This sample yields over 100,000 clones, of which under 10% are seen a single time; 6.5% to 9% belongs to the top ten. Study-wide results and limits: Testing in vitro showed three CMV-associated chains specific for CMV antigens.

The rearrangement links TRBV29-1 to TRBJ1-2; D is undetermined. Sequenced input: PBMCs. The source is a middle-aged woman in good health and CMV-seropositive. Written as DNA, the CDR3 is TGCAGCGTTGAAAATCACAGAGATGGCTACACCTTC. It yields the protein CSVENHRDGYTF.